This T cell receptor beta chain was retrieved from a study of PD-1 blockade in classical Hodgkin lymphoma. The CDR3 is 15 residues long. Germline assignment: CDR1 SNHLY and CDR2 FYNNEI. V shed 6 bases, J shed 1 base, and the junction held 6 bases outside the gene matches. Time point meaning: cycle 4 day 1 (C4D1), after around six weeks of nivolumab. The patients all showed relapse after autologous stem cell transplantation, while their brentuximab vedotin exposure varied. Notes on the study in general: The study reported lower baseline TCR diversity in newly diagnosed patients than in healthy donors. Newly diagnosed patients had diversity similar to the baseline diversity of complete responders. Diversity in CD4+ TCRs, unlike that measured in CD8+ TCRs, had risen significantly by C4D1.

Comments on this clone: Its antigen is not known.

Here immunoSEQ multiplex PCR was the method, and the copy in TCRdb shows in-frame clones only, minus some. The sample records more than 95,000 clones, roughly 87% being singletons. The chain joins TRBV2 to TRBJ1-5, with 7 bases matching TRBD1. The sample consisted of peripheral blood mononuclear cells (PBMCs), taken before the fourth cycle of nivolumab. The clonotype comes from a human donor with classical Hodgkin lymphoma. The CDR3 bases are TGTGCCAGCAGGGACGGACAGGCCAGCAATCAGCCCCAGCATTTT. This gives the protein CASRDGQASNQPQHF. Full variable domain (rest looked up from reference TRBV2 and TRBJ1-5): EPEVTQTPSHQVTQMGQEVILRCVPISNHLYFYWYRQILGQKVEFLVSFYNNEISEKSEIFDDQFSVERPDGSNFTLKIRSTKLEDSAMYFCASRDGQASNQPQHFGDGTRLSIL.